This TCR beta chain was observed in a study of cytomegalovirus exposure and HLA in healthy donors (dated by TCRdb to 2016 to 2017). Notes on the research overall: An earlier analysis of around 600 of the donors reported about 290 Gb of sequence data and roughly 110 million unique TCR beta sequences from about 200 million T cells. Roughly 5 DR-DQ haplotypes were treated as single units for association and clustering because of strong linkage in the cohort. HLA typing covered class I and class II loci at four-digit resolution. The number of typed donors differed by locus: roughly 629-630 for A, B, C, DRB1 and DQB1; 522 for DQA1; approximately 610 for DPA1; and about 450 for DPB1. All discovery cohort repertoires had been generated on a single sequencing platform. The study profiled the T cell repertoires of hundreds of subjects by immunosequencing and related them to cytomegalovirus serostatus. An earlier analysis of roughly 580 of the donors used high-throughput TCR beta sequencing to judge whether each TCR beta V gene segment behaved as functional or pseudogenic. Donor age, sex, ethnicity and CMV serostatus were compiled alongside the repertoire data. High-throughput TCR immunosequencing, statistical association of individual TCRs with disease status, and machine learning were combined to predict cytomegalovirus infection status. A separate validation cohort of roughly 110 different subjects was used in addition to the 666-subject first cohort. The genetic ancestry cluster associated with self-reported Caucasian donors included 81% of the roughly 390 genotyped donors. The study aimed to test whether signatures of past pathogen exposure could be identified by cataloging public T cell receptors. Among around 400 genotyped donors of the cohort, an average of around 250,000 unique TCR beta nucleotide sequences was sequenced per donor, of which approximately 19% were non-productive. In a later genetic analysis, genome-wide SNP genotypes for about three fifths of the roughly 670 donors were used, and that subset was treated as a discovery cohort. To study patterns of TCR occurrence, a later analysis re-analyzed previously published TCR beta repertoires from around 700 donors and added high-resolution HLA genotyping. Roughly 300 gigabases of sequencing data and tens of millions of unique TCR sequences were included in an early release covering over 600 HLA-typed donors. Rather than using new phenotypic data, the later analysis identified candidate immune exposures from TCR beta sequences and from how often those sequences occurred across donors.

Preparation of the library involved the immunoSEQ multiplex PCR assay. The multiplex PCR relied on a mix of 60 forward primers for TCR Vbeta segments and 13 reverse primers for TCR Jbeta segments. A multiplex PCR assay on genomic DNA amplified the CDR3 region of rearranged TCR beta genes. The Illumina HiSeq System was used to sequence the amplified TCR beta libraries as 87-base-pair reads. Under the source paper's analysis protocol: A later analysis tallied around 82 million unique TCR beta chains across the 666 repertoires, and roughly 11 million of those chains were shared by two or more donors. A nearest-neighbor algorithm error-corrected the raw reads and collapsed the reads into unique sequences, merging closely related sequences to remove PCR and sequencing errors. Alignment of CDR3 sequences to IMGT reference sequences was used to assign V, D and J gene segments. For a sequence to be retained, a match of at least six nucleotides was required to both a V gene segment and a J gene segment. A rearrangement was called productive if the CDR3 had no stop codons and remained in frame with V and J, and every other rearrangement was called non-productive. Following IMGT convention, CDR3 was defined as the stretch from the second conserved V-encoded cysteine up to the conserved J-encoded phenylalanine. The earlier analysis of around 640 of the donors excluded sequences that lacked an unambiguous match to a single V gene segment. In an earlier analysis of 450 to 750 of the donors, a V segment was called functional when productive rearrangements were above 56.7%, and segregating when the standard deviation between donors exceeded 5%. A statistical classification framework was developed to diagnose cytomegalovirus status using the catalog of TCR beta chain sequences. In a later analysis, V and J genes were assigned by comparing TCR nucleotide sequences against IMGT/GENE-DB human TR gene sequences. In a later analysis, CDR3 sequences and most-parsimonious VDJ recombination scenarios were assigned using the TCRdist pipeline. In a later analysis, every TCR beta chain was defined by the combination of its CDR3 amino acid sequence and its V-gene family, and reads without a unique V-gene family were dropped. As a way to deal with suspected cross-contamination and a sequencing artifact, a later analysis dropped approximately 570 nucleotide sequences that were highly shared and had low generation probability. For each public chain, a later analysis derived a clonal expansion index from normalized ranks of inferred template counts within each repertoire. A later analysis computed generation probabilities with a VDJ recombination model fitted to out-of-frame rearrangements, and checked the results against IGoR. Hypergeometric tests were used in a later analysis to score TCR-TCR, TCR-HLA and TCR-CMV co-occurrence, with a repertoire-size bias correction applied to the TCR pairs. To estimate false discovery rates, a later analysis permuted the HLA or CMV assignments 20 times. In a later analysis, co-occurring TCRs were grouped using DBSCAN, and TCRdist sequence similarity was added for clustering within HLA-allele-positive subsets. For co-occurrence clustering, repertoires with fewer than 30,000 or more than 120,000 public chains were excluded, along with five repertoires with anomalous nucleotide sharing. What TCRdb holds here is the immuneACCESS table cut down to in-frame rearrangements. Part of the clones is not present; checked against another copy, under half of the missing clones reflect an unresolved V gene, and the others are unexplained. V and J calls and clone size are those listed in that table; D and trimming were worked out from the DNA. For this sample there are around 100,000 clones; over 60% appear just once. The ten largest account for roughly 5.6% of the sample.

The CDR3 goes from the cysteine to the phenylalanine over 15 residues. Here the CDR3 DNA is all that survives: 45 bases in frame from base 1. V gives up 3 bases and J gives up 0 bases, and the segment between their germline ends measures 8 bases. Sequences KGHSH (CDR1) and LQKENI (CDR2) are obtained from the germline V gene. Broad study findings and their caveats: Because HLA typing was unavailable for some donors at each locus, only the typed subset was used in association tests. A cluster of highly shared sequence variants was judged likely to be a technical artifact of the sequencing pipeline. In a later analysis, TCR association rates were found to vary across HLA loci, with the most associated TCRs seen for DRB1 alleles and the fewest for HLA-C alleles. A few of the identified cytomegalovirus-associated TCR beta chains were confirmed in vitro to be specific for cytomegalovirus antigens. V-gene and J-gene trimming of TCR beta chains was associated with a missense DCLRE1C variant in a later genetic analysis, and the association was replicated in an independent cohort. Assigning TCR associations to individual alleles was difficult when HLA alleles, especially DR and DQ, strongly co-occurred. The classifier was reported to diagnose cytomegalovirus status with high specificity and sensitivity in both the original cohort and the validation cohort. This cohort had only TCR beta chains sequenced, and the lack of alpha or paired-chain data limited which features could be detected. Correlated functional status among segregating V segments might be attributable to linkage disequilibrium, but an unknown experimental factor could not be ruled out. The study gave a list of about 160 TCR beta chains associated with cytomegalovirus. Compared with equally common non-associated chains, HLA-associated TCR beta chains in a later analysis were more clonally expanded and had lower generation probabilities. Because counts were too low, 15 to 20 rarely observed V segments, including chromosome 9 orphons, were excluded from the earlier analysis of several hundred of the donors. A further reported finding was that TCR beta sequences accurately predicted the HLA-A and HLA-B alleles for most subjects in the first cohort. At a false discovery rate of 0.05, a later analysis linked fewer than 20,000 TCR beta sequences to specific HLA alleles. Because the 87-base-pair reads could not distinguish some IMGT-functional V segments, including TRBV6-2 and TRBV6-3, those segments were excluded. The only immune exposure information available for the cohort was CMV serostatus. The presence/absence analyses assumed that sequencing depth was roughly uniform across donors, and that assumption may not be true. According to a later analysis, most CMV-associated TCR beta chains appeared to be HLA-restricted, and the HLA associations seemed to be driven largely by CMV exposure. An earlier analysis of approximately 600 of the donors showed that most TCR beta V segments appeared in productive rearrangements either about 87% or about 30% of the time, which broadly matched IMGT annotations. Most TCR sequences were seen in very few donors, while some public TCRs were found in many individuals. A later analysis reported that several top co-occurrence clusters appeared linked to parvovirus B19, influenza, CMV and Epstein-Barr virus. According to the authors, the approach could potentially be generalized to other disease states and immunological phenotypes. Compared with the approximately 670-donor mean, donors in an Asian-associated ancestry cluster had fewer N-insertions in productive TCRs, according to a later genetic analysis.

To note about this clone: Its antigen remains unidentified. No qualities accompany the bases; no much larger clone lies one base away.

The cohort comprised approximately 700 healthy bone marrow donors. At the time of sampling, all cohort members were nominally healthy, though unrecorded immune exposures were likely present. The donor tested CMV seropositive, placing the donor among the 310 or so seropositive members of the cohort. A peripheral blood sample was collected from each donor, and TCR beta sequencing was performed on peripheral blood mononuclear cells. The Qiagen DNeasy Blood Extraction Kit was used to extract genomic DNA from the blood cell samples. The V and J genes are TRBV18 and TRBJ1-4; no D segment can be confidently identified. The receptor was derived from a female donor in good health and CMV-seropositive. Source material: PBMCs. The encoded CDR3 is CASSPLGATNEKLFF. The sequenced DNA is TGTGCCAGCTCACCTTTGGGCGCAACTAATGAAAAACTGTTTTTT.